These 26 T cell receptor beta chains came from one sample sequenced in a study of blood T cell repertoires in COVID-19. The repertoire was sequenced with immunoSEQ multiplex PCR; TCRdb's copy has only in-frame clones and lacks some. Among roughly 55,000 clones listed, roughly 86% were seen once. The specimen was peripheral blood. The source of these receptors is a man in his sixties or seventies with active COVID-19.

The J gene is TRBJ1-2, the V gene TRBV10-3; 7 bases fit TRBD1. The germline V gene encodes CDR1 ENHRY and CDR2 SYGVKD. V shed 9 bases and J 6 bases; nucleotides not matched to a gene: 7. The CDR3 covers 12 residues. This chain's CDR3 is CAITGVAHGYTF. CDR3 DNA: TGTGCCATTACAGGGGTGGCGCATGGCTACACCTTC.

The CDR3 here is CASSRGAGADTQYF. CDR3 coding DNA: TGTGCCAGTAGTAGGGGCGCGGGGGCAGATACGCAGTATTTT. The chain combines TRBV19 with TRBJ2-3; TRBD2 matches 7 bases. CDR1 and CDR2 from the germline V gene are LNHDA and SQIVND (reference sequence). With 4 bases clipped from V and 4 bases from J, the junction kept 5 bases outside the gene matches. This CDR3 has 14 amino acids.

This chain links TRBV24-1 with TRBJ1-2, with D possibly matching TRBD1 (5 bases). The CDR3 sequence is 16 residues long. The germline CDR1 and CDR2 sequences are KGHDR and SFDVKD. Trimming took off 7 bases at V and 0 bases at J, with 17 bases between the two ends. CDR3 residues: CATSDSDTVTNYGYTF. The DNA for the CDR3 is TGTGCCACCAGCGACAGCGATACGGTAACTAACTATGGCTACACCTTC.

The gene calls are TRBV7-2 and TRBJ1-1; D not resolved. CDR1 is SGHTA, CDR2 FQGNSA, per germline. Deletions cut 5 bases from V and 9 bases from J, with 13 bases between. The CDR3 totals 12 residues. The CDR3 sequence: CASSPSMAQAFF. In DNA, the CDR3 is TGTGCCAGCAGCCCCTCCATGGCCCAAGCTTTCTTT.

The V and J genes are TRBV7-9 and TRBJ1-6; D is unresolved. Germline V gene lookup returns CDR1 SEHNR and CDR2 FQNEAQ (reference sequence). This CDR3 is 14 amino acids long. V lost 5 bases and J lost 4, with 9 bases in between. The CDR3 DNA is TGTGCCAGCAGCGCGGGAGTTTATAATTCACCCCTCCACTTT. It encodes CASSAGVYNSPLHF.

The chain couples TRBV5-4 to TRBJ2-1, with 9 bases fitting TRBD2. Germline V gene sequence: CDR1 SGHNT, CDR2 YYREEE (reference sequence). The J segment lost 4 bases and the V segment lost 2 bases, leaving 4 bases of the junction unmatched. The CDR3 sequence is 15 residues long. CDR3 amino acids: CASSFASGEYNEQFF. The CDR3 DNA is TGTGCCAGCAGCTTTGCTAGCGGGGAGTACAATGAGCAGTTCTTC.

J is TRBJ1-5 and V is TRBV7-2; D might be TRBD1 (5 bases). Trimming stripped 4 bases from V and 5 bases from J, with 12 bases between. Germline CDR1 SGHTA, CDR2 FQGNSA. The CDR3 is 14 amino acids. The DNA for the CDR3 is TGTGCCAGCAGCTCGCAGGGTGGTGATCAGCCCCAGCATTTT. It yields the protein CASSSQGGDQPQHF.

The chain employs TRBV6-1 and TRBJ2-5; 10 bases fit TRBD1. The germline V gene encodes CDR1 MNHNS and CDR2 SASEGT. With V trimmed by 3 bases and J by 2 bases, 3 bases remained unmatched. This CDR3 spans 15 amino acids. In DNA, the CDR3 is TGTGCCAGCAGTGATCTGGGACAGGGGCAAGAGACCCAGTACTTC. This codes for CASSDLGQGQETQYF.

This clone was found many times. The gene calls are TRBV27 and TRBJ1-1; D is perhaps TRBD1 (5 bases). Per the germline V gene, CDR1 is MNHEY and CDR2 is SMNVEV (reference sequence). The CDR3 totals 16 residues. V lost 3 bases and J lost 1, with 15 bases in between. CDR3 nucleotide sequence: TGTGCCAGCAGTTTCACAAGACAGTCCGGGAACACTGAAGCTTTCTTT. Translation: CASSFTRQSGNTEAFF.

The gene calls are TRBV27 and TRBJ2-2; 7 bases agree with TRBD1. The J segment lost 6 bases and the V segment lost 6 bases, leaving 13 bases of the junction unmatched. The CDR3 covers 16 residues. In germline, CDR1 is MNHEY, CDR2 SMNVEV (reference sequence). This CDR3 is CASRLGTAPGAGELFF. The CDR3 DNA reads as TGTGCCAGCAGACTAGGGACAGCTCCTGGGGCCGGGGAGCTGTTTTTT.

The rearrangement links TRBV12-5 to TRBJ1-4; tentative D call: TRBD1 (5 bases). The CDR3 is 14 residues long. CDR1 is LGHNT, CDR2 FRNRAP, per germline. Trimming took 5 bases from V and 5 from J, leaving 12 bases between them. The CDR3 spells CASGKGLTNEKLFF. The CDR3 region has the DNA TGTGCTAGTGGTAAGGGACTGACCAATGAAAAACTGTTTTTT.

The J gene is TRBJ2-7, the V gene TRBV18; D is perhaps TRBD1 (5 bases). This CDR3 has 13 residues. Trimming removed 6 bases from V and 1 base from J, with 10 bases in between. Germline V gives CDR1 KGHSH, CDR2 LQKENI. CDR3 region: CASSPDISYEQYF. CDR3 coding DNA: TGTGCCAGCTCCCCGGACATTTCCTACGAGCAGTACTTC.

The chain joins TRBV4-3 to TRBJ1-4; the D gene is possibly TRBD1 (5 bases). The ends were cut back, 2 bases at V and 6 bases at J, with 25 bases in the middle. Germline loops: CDR1 LGHNA, CDR2 YSLEER. The CDR3 contains 19 residues. The CDR3, as DNA: TGCGCCAGCAGCCAATACAGTAATGGGGGGGGACTCAGGGATGAAAAACTGTTTTTT. As protein: CASSQYSNGGGLRDEKLFF.

The rearrangement links TRBV6-5 to TRBJ1-1; 8 nucleotides agree with TRBD1. Germline-derived CDR1 and CDR2 are MNHEY and SVGAGI. The CDR3 is 14 residues long. J lost 5 bases, V lost 6 bases, and 8 bases had no gene match. The CDR3 loop is CASSDRTGSTEAFF. The CDR3 DNA reads as TGTGCCAGCAGCGACAGGACAGGGTCGACTGAAGCTTTCTTT.

This chain joins TRBV6-4 and TRBJ2-1, with 7 positions matching TRBD1. Germline CDR1 reads MRHNA; CDR2 reads SNTAGT. CDR3 length equals 12 residues. The V segment lost 4 bases and the J segment 12 bases; nucleotides outside the gene matches: 6. As DNA, the CDR3 is TGTGCCAGCAGTGCCGACAGGGTAGTGCAGTTCTTC. Its translation is CASSADRVVQFF.

The V and J genes are TRBV9 and TRBJ2-5; the D gene is possibly TRBD2 (6 bases). CDR1 and CDR2 from the germline V gene are SGDLS and YYNGEE. The CDR3 consists of 14 residues. V was trimmed by 4 bases and J by 2 bases, leaving 12 bases between them. CDR3 nucleotide sequence: TGTGCCAGCAGCACCTGGGACTTACAAGAGACCCAGTACTTC. Amino acids: CASSTWDLQETQYF. The complete variable domain, with remaining parts taken from reference TRBV9 and TRBJ2-5, reads DSGVTQTPKHLITATGQRVTLRCSPRSGDLSVYWYQQSLDQGLQFLIQYYNGEERAKGNILERFSAQQFPDLHSELNLSSLELGDSALYFCASSTWDLQETQYFGPGTRLLVL.

The rearrangement joins TRBV10-1 to TRBJ2-3; 12 bases agree with TRBD2. Germline loops: CDR1 WNHNN, CDR2 SYGVQD (reference sequence). V gave up 6 bases and J gave up 0 bases; unmatched junction bases: 4. The CDR3 has 16 amino acids. CDR3 in amino acids: CASSRTSGASTDTQYF. CDR3 DNA sequence: TGCGCCAGCAGCCGGACTAGCGGGGCGAGCACAGATACGCAGTATTTT.

This clone appeared a single time. The rearrangement joins TRBV21-1 to TRBJ1-5. TRBV21-1 is a known pseudogene. The CDR3 is 18 amino acids. The CDR3 bases are TGTGCCAGCAGCAAAGAAGGGAGTGGGCAGGAGGACAATCAGCCCCAGCATTTT. Its protein product is CASSKEGSGQEDNQPQHF.

The chain uses TRBV5-1 and TRBJ2-7; D might be TRBD2 (5 bases). V lost 4 bases and J lost 5, with 10 bases in between. Per germline, CDR1 SGHRS and CDR2 YFSETQ. The CDR3 runs 12 residues. The CDR3 loop reads CASSLHGDEQYF. The CDR3 region has the DNA TGCGCCAGCAGCCTCCACGGGGACGAGCAGTACTTC.

This clone was counted only a few times. V usage is TRBV25-1 and J usage is TRBJ2-5; 9 nucleotides line up with TRBD2. Germline V gene data show CDR1 as MGHDK and CDR2 as SYGVNS. This CDR3 is built from 16 residues. Germline trimming cut 3 bases from V and 5 bases from J; bases unmatched to any gene: 10. The CDR3 sequence is CASSDFQAGGGETQYF. In DNA form, the CDR3 reads TGTGCCAGCAGTGATTTTCAAGCGGGAGGTGGCGAGACCCAGTACTTC. The full variable domain, with the rest looked up from reference TRBV25-1 and TRBJ2-5, is EADIYQTPRYLVIGTGKKITLECSQTMGHDKMYWYQQDPGMELHLIHYSYGVNSTEKGDLSSESTVSRIRTEHFPLTLESARPSHTSQYLCASSDFQAGGGETQYFGPGTRLLVL.

This clone was seen only once. The chain is built from TRBV27 and TRBJ2-3; the match to TRBD2 covers 12 bases. Germline assignment: CDR1 MNHEY and CDR2 SMNVEV (reference sequence). The V and J ends lost 5 bases and 2 bases, in that order; junction bases with no gene match: 14. The CDR3 has 19 amino acids. The CDR3, as DNA: TGTGCCAGCAGTCCCCGACCTGCGGGACTAGCGGGCTACACAGATACGCAGTATTTT. This codes for CASSPRPAGLAGYTDTQYF.

This chain joins TRBV6-2 or TRBV6-3 and TRBJ2-3, with TRBD2 as a possible D gene (7 bases). V shed 6 bases and J shed 5 bases, with 18 bases lying between them. Germline-derived CDR1 and CDR2 are MNHEY and SVGEGT. This CDR3 is 15 amino acids long. CDR3 region: CASSLSPGGLDTQYF. CDR3 nucleotides: TGTGCCAGCAGCCTCTCCCCGGGGGGCCTAGATACGCAGTATTTT.

The chain employs TRBV11-3 and TRBJ1-6; 7 bases line up with TRBD1. V shed 6 bases and J 5 bases; nucleotides not matched to a gene: 1. CDR3 length: 13 residues. From germline, CDR1 is SGHNT and CDR2 YENEEA. CDR3: CASRQGNNSPLHF. CDR3 nucleotides: TGTGCCAGCAGACAGGGGAATAATTCACCCCTCCACTTT. The full variable domain, with the rest looked up from reference TRBV11-3 and TRBJ1-6, is EAGVVQSPRYKIIEKKQPVAFWCNPISGHNTLYWYLQNLGQGPELLIRYENEEAVDDSQLPKDRFSAERLKGVDSTLKIQPAELGDSAVYLCASRQGNNSPLHFGNGTRLTVT.

This clone has a single count. The rearrangement uses TRBV9 and TRBJ2-1; 9 bases are shared with TRBD1. Germline V gene data show CDR1 as SGDLS and CDR2 as YYNGEE. J gave up 2 bases and V 4 bases, and 4 bases lay outside the gene matches. This CDR3 contains 15 residues. The CDR3 protein is CASSWTGETYNEQFF. The CDR3 DNA sequence: TGTGCCAGCAGCTGGACAGGGGAGACCTACAATGAGCAGTTCTTC.

The chain carries TRBV9 and TRBJ1-1; maybe TRBD1 (5 bases). The germline V gene has CDR1 SGDLS and CDR2 YYNGEE. V gave up 4 bases and J gave up 5 bases, with 12 bases separating them. This CDR3 is built from 13 residues. The DNA for the CDR3 is TGTGCCAGCAGCTTCAGGGTAGAGACTGAAGCTTTCTTT. This sequence encodes CASSFRVETEAFF.

The gene calls are TRBV5-1 and TRBJ2-7; 7 bases are shared with TRBD1. Losses at the gene ends were 4 bases for V and 6 bases for J; bases not matched to a gene: 13. Germline CDR1 reads SGHRS; CDR2 reads YFSETQ. The CDR3 is made up of 15 amino acids. The CDR3 reads CASSPEVTGPREQYF. The CDR3 DNA reads as TGCGCCAGCAGCCCGGAAGTGACAGGGCCGCGCGAGCAGTACTTC.